The 10 T cell receptor beta chains listed next were all sequenced from one sample in a study of cytomegalovirus exposure and HLA in healthy donors. The data were produced by immunoSEQ multiplex PCR, yet TCRdb's version contains in-frame clones alone and is incomplete. The data show tens of thousands of clones, 94% seen once. Sample: PBMCs. Receptors were obtained from a woman aged 18-29 years in good health and CMV-seronegative.

This sequence joins TRBV4-1 and TRBJ1-5; 7 bases match TRBD1. Germline CDR1 MGHRA, CDR2 YSYEKL. J lost 1 base, V lost 1 base, and 7 bases had no gene match. This CDR3 spans 17 amino acids. The CDR3 reads CASSQVSVTGSNQPQHF. The CDR3 DNA is TGCGCCAGCAGCCAAGTCTCTGTGACAGGGAGCAATCAGCCCCAGCATTTT.

The chain is built from TRBV5-4 and TRBJ1-3; 8 bases fit TRBD1. V was clipped by 3 bases and J by 4 bases; unmatched bases: 3. CDR1 and CDR2 from the germline V gene are SGHNT and YYREEE (reference sequence). The CDR3 is 14 amino acids. CDR3 sequence reads: CASSSRQGGNTIYF. In nucleotides, the CDR3 is TGTGCCAGCAGCTCTCGACAGGGGGGAAACACCATATATTTT.

The chain has TRBV6-5 and TRBJ1-2, with TRBD1 matching over 8 bases. The V gene's germline CDR1 is MNHEY and CDR2 SVGAGI. Trimming removed 3 bases from V and 5 bases from J; junction bases left unmatched: 11. This CDR3 contains 16 residues. The CDR3 DNA sequence: TGTGCCAGCAGTTATCCCCGACAGGGGAGGAGTTATGGCTACACCTTC. Translating gives CASSYPRQGRSYGYTF.

The chain uses TRBV6-5 and TRBJ1-1, with D possibly TRBD1 on 6 matching bases. In germline, CDR1 is MNHEY, CDR2 SVGAGI. V lost 6 bases to trimming and J lost 2 bases, with 13 bases between them. The CDR3 sequence is 14 residues long. CDR3: CASRSPDRNTEAFF. The CDR3 DNA reads TGTGCCAGCAGAAGCCCGGACAGAAACACTGAAGCTTTCTTT.

The chain combines TRBV4-1 with TRBJ1-2; D not resolved. The CDR3 length is 15 residues. V lost 1 base and J 0 bases, leaving 9 bases between the germline ends. From germline, CDR1 is MGHRA and CDR2 YSYEKL. The CDR3 sequence is CASSQGGDSNYGYTF. CDR3 coding DNA: TGCGCCAGCAGCCAAGGGGGAGACTCTAACTATGGCTACACCTTC.

This sequence joins TRBV11-2 and TRBJ2-3; 7 nucleotides match TRBD2. The CDR3 contains 15 residues. Germline lookup yields CDR1 SGHAT and CDR2 FQNNGV. The V gene end was trimmed by 0 bases and the J gene end by 6 bases; junction bases not matched to a gene: 6. The CDR3 DNA follows: TGTGCCAGCAGCTTAGATGGGGCTAGCGGCGATACGCAGTATTTT. As protein: CASSLDGASGDTQYF.

The chain carries TRBV6-5 and TRBJ1-5; 8 bases align to TRBD1. V trimming: 0 bases; J trimming: 7 bases; junction bases outside the gene matches: 8. Looked up from germline, CDR1 is MNHEY and CDR2 is SVGAGI. The CDR3 runs 16 residues. DNA for the CDR3: TGTGCCAGCAGTTACTCAGGGCCGACAGGGGCACAGCCCCAGCATTTT. Its translation is CASSYSGPTGAQPQHF.

This clone was counted a single time. This chain links TRBV10-3 with TRBJ1-1; D possibly corresponds to TRBD1 (6 bases). The CDR3 spans 16 residues. V lost 10 bases and J lost 1, with 22 bases in between. Germline lookup yields CDR1 ENHRY and CDR2 SYGVKD. Written as DNA, the CDR3 is TGTGCCACCCAGCCTGGGACACCGGCCCAGAACACTGAAGCTTTCTTT. This gives the protein CATQPGTPAQNTEAFF.

V gene TRBV14 combines with J gene TRBJ2-7; 7 bases match TRBD2. Germline V gene data show CDR1 as SGHDN and CDR2 as FVKESK. The CDR3 loop spans 14 amino acids. Trimming removed 2 bases from V and 3 bases from J; junction bases left unmatched: 4. The CDR3 here is CASSQYGGNYEQYF. CDR3 nucleotide sequence: TGTGCCAGCAGCCAATACGGGGGGAACTACGAGCAGTACTTC.

This chain joins TRBV4-1 and TRBJ1-4; D is unresolved. CDR1 and CDR2 (germline): MGHRA, YSYEKL. Trimming pared 3 bases from V and 8 bases from J, leaving 10 bases between. This CDR3 comprises 13 residues. CDR3 bases: TGCGCCAGCAGCCAGGGGAGGTTGGAAAAACTGTTTTTT. Its translation: CASSQGRLEKLFF.